What follows describes a single TCR beta chain. The CDR3 totals 14 residues. Germline V gives CDR1 MNHEY, CDR2 SVGAGI. Trimming took 6 bases from V and 0 from J, leaving 11 bases between them. This specimen comes from a study of shared T cell receptors in the human thymus. Data came from immunoSEQ multiplex PCR; TCRdb stores just in-frame clones and leaves some out. The data contain hundreds of thousands of clones, over 75% of them singletons. The data were also submitted as part of a second study, on human thymus T cells.

The rearrangement joins TRBV6-5 to TRBJ2-5; D perhaps matches TRBD2 (6 bases). The sample taken for sequencing was thymocytes. This sequence originates from a boy less than two years old with a congenital heart defect. The CDR3 DNA reads TGTGCCAGCAGCTCTAGCGCATACCAAGAGACCCAGTACTTC. This gives the protein CASSSSAYQETQYF.